One T cell receptor (beta chain) is described in this entry. This entry is derived from a study of blood T cell repertoires in COVID-19. Study at large: Specimens from acute and convalescent COVID-19 originated in the United States, Italy and Spain. The analysed material was cDNA or gDNA that came from T cells, B-cell-depleted T cells, or PBMCs.

The V gene end was trimmed by 4 bases and the J gene end by 1 base; junction bases not matched to a gene: 10. The CDR3 has 18 residues. Germline V CDR1 and CDR2: SGHTA, FQGTGA. Followed longitudinally, the Seattle patients had been enrolled during active infection. Per the original methods: Counts of nucleated cells, estimated from reference gene primer amplification, were obtained. TCRdb keeps only in-frame clones here, not all; method: immunoSEQ multiplex PCR. V, J and clone size were drawn from that table, and D and trimming were deduced from the DNA. The profile shows about 230,000 clones, 80% to 90% of them singletons.

Sequencing was done on a sample of peripheral blood. The sequence came from a woman at least 80 years old with COVID-19, enrolled during active disease. The J gene is TRBJ2-6, the V gene TRBV7-3; 7 bases map to TRBD1. CDR3 loop: CASSSPRQGVSGANVLTF. The CDR3 DNA sequence: TGTGCCAGCAGCTCGCCTAGGCAGGGGGTTTCTGGGGCCAACGTCCTGACTTTC.